This T cell receptor beta chain was observed in a study of shared clonotypes between healthy human individuals. Overall study results and limits: The sole specimen, blood, was sampled, and tissue repertoires likely differ.

Measured with immunoSEQ multiplex PCR; TCRdb has only the in-frame clones, and not every one. The sample has about 2.1 million clones, around 95% seen once. The naive CD8 subset, CD45RO-negative cells positively selected for CCR7, excluded terminally differentiated effector memory CD45RA+ cells. On this clone itself: Its antigen is still unknown.

The CDR3 is made up of 19 amino acids. J lost 0 bases, V lost 4 bases, and 12 bases had no gene match. From germline, CDR1 is MGHRA and CDR2 YSYEKL. Sequenced: naive CD8+ T cells from PBMCs. The rearrangement joins TRBV4-1 to TRBJ2-1, with 10 bases aligning to TRBD2. This sequence originates from a man between 18 and 29 years old in good health. Some clones in this sample may be carry-over from other donors' samples. CDR3 in DNA: TGCGCCAGCAGCCCACTTATACTCGGGACTAGCGTCTCCTACAATGAGCAGTTCTTC. It encodes CASSPLILGTSVSYNEQFF.